A selection of T cell receptor beta chains follows, all from one sample in a study of blood T cell repertoires in COVID-19. TCRdb's copy holds only in-frame clones and misses some; the assay was immunoSEQ multiplex PCR. The sample lists about 59,000 clones, almost 80% occurring once. The sequencing input was peripheral blood. Source of these receptors: a man between 60 and 70 years old with acute or convalescent COVID-19. CDR3s include the opening cysteine and the closing phenylalanine or tryptophan. The order of the fields is V gene, J gene, CDR3 protein.

TRBV4-1	TRBJ2-4	CASSQDGGSRAKNIQYF
TRBV2	TRBJ2-5	CAIQTSGALETQYF
TRBV13	TRBJ2-7	CASSQQTGEQYF
TRBV19	TRBJ2-3	CASKKLAGPSTDTQYF
TRBV15	TRBJ2-2	CATSLPQQGATGELFF
TRBV5-1	TRBJ2-5	CASSLVSRGQETQYF
TRBV30	TRBJ1-6	CAWSLWRSSPLHF
TRBV7-9	TRBJ1-6	CASSLAQGIPLHF
TRBV2	TRBJ1-2	CASSERGQGSFGYTF
TRBV15	TRBJ1-2	CATSRSGQGAFGYTF
TRBV11-2	TRBJ1-2	CASSSNRRGGLGYGYTF
TRBV6-1	TRBJ2-1	CASRYTGFNEQFF
TRBV4-2	TRBJ2-5	CASSPSSGDRETQYF
TRBV7-6	TRBJ2-3	CASSLRRAGVATDTQYF
TRBV7-9	TRBJ2-7	CASMRGGGASEQYF
TRBV5-5	TRBJ2-1	CASVPLGTSGGQEFF
TRBV7-6	TRBJ2-1	CASSLVAVSYNEQFF
TRBV29-1	TRBJ1-2	CSVAYQLTINGYTF
TRBV7-3	TRBJ2-2	CASSSSNTGELFF
TRBV4-1	TRBJ2-3	CASSQIPRAGAQYF
TRBV28	TRBJ2-1	CASSVPYNEQFF
TRBV4-1	TRBJ2-7	CASSQATGGDYEQYF
TRBV4-1	TRBJ1-2	CASSPKEGLNYGYTF
TRBV6-5	TRBJ1-3	CASSYGENTIYF
TRBV7-2	TRBJ1-6	CASSTREGSSPLHF
TRBV2	TRBJ1-3	CASSRGSGNTIYF
TRBV18	TRBJ1-5	CASSWTGGGQPQHF
TRBV5-1	TRBJ2-2	CASSLGAGGPFSGELFF
TRBV18	TRBJ1-1	CASSPRDKGTEAFF
TRBV28	TRBJ1-5	CASGGASNQPQHF
TRBV5-4	TRBJ2-5	CASSLAGVRWETQYF
TRBV19	TRBJ1-5	CASSIQGIQPQHF
TRBV4-1	TRBJ1-5	CASSQAREDQPQHF
TRBV5-4	TRBJ1-3	CASSFGRGNTIYF
TRBV27	TRBJ2-2	CASSLGLGWDTGELFF
TRBV12-3/TRBV12-4	TRBJ2-1	CASEGVSYNEQFF
TRBV5-1	TRBJ1-4	CASSLGPLATNEKLFF
TRBV19	TRBJ2-7	CASSPYTGAEQYF
TRBV18	TRBJ2-1	CASSPEQGSYNEQFF
TRBV18	TRBJ2-7	CASSPPGQGSPYEQYF
TRBV7-2	TRBJ2-2	CASSFHGGGNTGELFF
TRBV12-3/TRBV12-4	TRBJ1-2	CASSGTGGYGYTF
TRBV6-1	TRBJ1-5	CASSETVNSNQPQHF
TRBV2	TRBJ1-1	CASRLGQGGNTEAFF
TRBV24-1	TRBJ1-1	CATSDSGVTTNTEAFF
TRBV4-1	TRBJ2-5	CASSQDWGQQETQYF
TRBV7-9	TRBJ1-5	CASSLGENSGQPQHF
TRBV24-1	TRBJ1-5	CATSDSFSNQPQHF
TRBV6-2/TRBV6-3	TRBJ2-2	CASSYFLGARNTGELFF
TRBV2	TRBJ1-5	CASSEIRGDQPQHF
TRBV7-3	TRBJ2-5	CASSSAGFQTQYF
TRBV4-1	TRBJ1-2	CASSQIRYGYGYTF
TRBV29-1	TRBJ1-4	CSAPRGKGEKLFF
TRBV7-9	TRBJ1-1	CASSFTGVTIEAFF
TRBV19	TRBJ1-1	CASSETGNTEAFF
TRBV18	TRBJ1-1	CASSPLGTANTEAFF
TRBV7-3	TRBJ1-2	CASSLTSEGDGYTF